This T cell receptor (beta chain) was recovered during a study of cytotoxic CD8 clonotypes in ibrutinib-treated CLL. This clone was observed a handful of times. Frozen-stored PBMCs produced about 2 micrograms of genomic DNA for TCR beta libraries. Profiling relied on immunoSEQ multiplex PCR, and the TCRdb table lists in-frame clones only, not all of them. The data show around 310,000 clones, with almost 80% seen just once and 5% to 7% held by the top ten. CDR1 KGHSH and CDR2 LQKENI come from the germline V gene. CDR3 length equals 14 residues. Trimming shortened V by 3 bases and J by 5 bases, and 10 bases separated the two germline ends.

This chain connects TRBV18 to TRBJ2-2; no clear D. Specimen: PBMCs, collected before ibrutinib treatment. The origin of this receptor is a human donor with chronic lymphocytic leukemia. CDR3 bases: TGTGCCAGCTCACCCTTTAAAGTGACCGGGGAGCTGTTTTTT. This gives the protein CASSPFKVTGELFF. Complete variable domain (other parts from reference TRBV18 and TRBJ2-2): NAGVMQNPRHLVRRRGQEARLRCSPMKGHSHVYWYRQLPEEGLKFMVYLQKENIIDESGMPKERFSAEFPKEGPSILRIQQVVRGDSAAYFCASSPFKVTGELFFGEGSRLTVL.